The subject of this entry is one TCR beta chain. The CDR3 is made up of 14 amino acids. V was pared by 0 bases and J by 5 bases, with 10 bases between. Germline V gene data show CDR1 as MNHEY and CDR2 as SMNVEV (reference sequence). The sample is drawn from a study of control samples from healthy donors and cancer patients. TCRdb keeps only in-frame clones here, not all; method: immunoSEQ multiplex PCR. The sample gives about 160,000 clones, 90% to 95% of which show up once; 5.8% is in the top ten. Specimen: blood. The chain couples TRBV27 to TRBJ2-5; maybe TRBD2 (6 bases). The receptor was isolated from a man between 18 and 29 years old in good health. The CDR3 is CASSLSAGGETQYF. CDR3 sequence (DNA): TGTGCCAGCAGTTTATCAGCGGGTGGTGAGACCCAGTACTTC.